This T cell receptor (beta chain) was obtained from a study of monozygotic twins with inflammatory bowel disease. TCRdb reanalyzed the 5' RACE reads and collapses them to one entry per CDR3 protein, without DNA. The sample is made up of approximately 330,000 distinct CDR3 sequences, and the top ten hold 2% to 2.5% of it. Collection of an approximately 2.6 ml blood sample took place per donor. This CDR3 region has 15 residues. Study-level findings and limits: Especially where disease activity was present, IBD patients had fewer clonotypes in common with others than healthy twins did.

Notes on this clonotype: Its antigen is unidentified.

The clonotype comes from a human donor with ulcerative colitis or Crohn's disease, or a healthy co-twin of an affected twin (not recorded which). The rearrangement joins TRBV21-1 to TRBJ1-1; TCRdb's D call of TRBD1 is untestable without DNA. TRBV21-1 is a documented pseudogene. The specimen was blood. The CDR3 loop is CATNRDRGYGTEAFF.